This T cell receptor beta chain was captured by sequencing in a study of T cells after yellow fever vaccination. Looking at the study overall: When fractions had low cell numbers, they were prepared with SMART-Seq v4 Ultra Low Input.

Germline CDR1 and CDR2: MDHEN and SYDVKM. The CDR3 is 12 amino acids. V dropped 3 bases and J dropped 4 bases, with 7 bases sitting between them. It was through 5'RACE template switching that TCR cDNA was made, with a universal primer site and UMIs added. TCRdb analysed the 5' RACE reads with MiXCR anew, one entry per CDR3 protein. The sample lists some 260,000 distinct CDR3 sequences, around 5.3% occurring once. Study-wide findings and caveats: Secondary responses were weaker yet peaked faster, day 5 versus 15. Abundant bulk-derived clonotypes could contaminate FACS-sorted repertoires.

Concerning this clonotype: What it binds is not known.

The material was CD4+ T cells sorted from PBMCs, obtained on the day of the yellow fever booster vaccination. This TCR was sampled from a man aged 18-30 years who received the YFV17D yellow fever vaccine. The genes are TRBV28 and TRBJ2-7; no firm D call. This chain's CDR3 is CASSFQGYEQYV. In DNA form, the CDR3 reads TGTGCCAGCAGTTTTCAAGGATACGAGCAGTACGTC.